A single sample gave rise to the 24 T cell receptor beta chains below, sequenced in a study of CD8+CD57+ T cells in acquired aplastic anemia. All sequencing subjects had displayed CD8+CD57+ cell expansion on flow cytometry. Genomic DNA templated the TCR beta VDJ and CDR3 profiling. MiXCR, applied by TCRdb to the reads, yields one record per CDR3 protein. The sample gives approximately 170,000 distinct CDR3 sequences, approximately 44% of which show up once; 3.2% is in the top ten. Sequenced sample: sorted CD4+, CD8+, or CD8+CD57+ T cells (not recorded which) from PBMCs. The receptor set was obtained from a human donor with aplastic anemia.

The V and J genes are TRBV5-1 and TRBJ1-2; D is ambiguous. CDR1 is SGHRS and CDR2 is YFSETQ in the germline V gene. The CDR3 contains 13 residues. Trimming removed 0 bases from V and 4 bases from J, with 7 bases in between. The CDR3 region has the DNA TGCGCCAGCAGCTTGGACAGATTCTATGGCTACACCTTC. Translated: CASSLDRFYGYTF.

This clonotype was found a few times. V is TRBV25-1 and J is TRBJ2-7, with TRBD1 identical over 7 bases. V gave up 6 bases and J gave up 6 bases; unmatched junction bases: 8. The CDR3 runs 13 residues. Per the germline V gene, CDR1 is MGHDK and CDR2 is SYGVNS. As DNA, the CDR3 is TGTGCCAGCAGACACAGTACAGGGGTCGAGCAGTACTTC. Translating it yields CASRHSTGVEQYF.

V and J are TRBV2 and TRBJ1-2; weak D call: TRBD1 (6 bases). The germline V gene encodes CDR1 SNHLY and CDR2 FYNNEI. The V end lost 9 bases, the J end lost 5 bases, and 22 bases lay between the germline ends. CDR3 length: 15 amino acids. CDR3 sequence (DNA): TGTGCCAGTACAAAAACCACAGGGAGTCCTTATGGCTACACCTTC. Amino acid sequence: CASTKTTGSPYGYTF.

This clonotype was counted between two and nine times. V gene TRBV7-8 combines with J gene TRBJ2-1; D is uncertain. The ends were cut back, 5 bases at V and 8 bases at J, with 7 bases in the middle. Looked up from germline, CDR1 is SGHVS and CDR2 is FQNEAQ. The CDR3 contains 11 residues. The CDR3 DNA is TGTGCCAGCAGCCCTCAGTATGAGCAGTTCTTC. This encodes CASSPQYEQFF.

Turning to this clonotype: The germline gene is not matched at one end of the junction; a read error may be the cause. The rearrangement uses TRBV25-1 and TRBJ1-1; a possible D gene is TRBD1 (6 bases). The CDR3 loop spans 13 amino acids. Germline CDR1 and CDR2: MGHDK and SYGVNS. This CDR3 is CASTGGANTGAFF. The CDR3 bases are TGTGCCAGTACCGGGGGGGCGAACACTGGAGCTTTCTTT.

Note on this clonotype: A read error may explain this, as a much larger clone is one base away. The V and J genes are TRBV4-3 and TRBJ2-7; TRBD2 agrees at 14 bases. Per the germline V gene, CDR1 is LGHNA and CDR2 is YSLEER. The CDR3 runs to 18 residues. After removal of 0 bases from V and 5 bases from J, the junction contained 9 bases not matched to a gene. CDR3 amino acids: CASSQDPPTSGGDNEQYF. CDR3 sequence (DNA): TGCGCCAGCAGCCAAGATCCCCCGACTAGCGGGGGGGACAACGAGCAGTACTTC.

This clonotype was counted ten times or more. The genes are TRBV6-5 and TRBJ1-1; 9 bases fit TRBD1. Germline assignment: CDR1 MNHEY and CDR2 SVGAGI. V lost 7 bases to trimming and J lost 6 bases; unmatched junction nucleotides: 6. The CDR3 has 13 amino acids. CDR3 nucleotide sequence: TGTGCCAGCACCAGGGACAGGGTGTCTGAAGCTTTCTTT. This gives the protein CASTRDRVSEAFF.

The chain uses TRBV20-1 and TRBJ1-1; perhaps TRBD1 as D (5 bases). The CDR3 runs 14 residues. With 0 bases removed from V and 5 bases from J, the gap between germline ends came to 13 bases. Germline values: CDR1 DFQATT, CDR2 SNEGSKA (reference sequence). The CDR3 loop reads CSARDGQGGTEAFF. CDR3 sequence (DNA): TGCAGTGCTAGAGATGGGCAGGGAGGGACTGAAGCTTTCTTT.

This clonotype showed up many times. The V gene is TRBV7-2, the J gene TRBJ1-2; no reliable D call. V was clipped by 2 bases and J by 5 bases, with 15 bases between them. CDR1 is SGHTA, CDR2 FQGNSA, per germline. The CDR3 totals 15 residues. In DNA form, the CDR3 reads TGTGCCAGCAGCTTAAGTTGGTCAGATGATTATGGCTACACCTTC. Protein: CASSLSWSDDYGYTF.

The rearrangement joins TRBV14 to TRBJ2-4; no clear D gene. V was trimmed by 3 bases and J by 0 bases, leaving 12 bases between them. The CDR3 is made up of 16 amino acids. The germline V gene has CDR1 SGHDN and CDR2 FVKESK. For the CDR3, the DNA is TGTGCCAGCAGCCATTTCCCCCTAACAGCCAAAAACATTCAGTACTTC. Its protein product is CASSHFPLTAKNIQYF.

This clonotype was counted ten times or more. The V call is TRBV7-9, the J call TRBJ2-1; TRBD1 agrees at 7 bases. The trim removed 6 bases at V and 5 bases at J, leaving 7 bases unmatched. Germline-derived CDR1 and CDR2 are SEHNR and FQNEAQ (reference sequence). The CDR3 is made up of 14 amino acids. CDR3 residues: CASSSDRPNNEQFF. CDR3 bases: TGTGCCAGCAGTTCGGACAGGCCCAACAATGAGCAGTTCTTC.

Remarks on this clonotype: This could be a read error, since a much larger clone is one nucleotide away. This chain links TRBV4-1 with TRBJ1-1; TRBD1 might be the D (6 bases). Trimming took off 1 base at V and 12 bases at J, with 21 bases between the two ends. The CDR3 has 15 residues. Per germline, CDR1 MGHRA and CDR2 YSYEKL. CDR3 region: CASSQAYEAARGTFF. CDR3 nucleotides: TGCGCCAGCAGCCAAGCCTACGAAGCGGCCAGGGGAACTTTCTTT.

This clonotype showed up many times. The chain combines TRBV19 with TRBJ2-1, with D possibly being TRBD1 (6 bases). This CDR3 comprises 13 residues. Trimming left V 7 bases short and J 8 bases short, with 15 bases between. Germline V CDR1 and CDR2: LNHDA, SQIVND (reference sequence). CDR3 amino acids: CASTLTGGYEQFF. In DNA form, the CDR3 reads TGTGCCAGTACCCTAACTGGGGGCTATGAGCAGTTCTTC. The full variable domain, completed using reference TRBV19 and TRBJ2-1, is DGGITQSPKYLFRKEGQNVTLSCEQNLNHDAMYWYRQDPGQGLRLIYYSQIVNDFQKGDIAEGYSVSREKKESFPLTVTSAQKNPTAFYLCASTLTGGYEQFFGPGTRLTVL.

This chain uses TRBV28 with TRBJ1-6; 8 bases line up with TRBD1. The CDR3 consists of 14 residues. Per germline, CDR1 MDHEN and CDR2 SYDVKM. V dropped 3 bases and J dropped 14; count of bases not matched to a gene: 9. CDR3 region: CASSFGDRRGALHF. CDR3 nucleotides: TGTGCCAGCAGTTTTGGGGACAGGCGAGGGGCCCTCCACTTT. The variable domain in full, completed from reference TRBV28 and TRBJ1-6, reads DVKVTQSSRYLVKRTGEKVFLECVQDMDHENMFWYRQDPGLGLRLIYFSYDVKMKEKGDIPEGYSVSREKKERFSLILESASTNQTSMYLCASSFGDRRGALHFGNGTRLTVT.

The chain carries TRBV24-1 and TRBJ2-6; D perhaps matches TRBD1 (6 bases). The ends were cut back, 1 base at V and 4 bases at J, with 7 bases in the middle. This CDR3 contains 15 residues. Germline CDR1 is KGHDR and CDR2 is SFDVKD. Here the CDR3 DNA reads TGTGCCACCAGTGATTTAGGGACAGGGGCCAACGTCCTGACTTTC. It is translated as CATSDLGTGANVLTF.

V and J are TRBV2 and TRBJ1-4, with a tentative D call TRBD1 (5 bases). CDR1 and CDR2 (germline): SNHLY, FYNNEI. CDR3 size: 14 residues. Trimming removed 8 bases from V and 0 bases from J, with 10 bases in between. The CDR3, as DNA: TGTGCCAGCGAAGGGGTGGCAACTAATGAAAAACTGTTTTTT. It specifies CASEGVATNEKLFF.

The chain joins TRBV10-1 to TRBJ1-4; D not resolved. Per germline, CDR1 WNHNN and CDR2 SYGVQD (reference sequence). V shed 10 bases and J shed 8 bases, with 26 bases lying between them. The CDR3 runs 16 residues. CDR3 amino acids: CANRRPGPSGGEKLFF. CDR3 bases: TGCGCCAACAGACGACCGGGCCCCTCTGGAGGGGAAAAACTGTTTTTT.

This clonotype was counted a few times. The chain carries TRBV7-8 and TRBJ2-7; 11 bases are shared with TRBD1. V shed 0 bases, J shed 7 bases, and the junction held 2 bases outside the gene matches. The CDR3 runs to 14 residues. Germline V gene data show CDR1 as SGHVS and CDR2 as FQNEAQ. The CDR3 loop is CASSLAGTGGEQYF. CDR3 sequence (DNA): TGTGCCAGCAGCTTAGCGGGGACAGGGGGTGAGCAGTACTTC.

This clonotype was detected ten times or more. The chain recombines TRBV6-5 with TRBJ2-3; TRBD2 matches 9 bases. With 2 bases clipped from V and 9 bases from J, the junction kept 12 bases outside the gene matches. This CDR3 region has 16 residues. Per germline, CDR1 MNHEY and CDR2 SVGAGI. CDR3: CASSYKAGGPSGTQYF. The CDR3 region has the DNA TGTGCCAGCAGTTACAAAGCGGGGGGCCCGTCGGGGACGCAGTATTTT.

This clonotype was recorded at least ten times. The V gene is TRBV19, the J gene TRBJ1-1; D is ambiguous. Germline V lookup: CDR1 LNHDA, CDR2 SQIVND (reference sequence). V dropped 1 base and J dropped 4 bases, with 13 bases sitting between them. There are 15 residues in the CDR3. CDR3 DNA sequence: TGTGCCAGTAGTATAGGATCCGCCAGGATCACTGAAGCTTTCTTT. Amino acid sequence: CASSIGSARITEAFF.

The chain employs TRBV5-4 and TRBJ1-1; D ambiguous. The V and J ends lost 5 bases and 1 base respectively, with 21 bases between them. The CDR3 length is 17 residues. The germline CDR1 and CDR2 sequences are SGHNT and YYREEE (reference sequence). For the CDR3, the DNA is TGTGCCAGCAGTTTATCCCTCTCTCCCGGAGGGAACACTGAAGCTTTCTTT. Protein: CASSLSLSPGGNTEAFF.

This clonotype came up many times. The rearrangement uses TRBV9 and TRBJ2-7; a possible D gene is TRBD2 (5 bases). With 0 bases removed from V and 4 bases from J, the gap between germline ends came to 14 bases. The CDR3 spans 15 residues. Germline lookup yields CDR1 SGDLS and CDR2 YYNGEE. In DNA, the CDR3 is TGTGCCAGCAGCGTAGCTGATTGGGGAGCTTACGAGCAGTACTTC. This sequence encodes CASSVADWGAYEQYF.

In DNA form, the CDR3 reads TGTGCCAGTAGTACCACCGGCCAATCAAGCCAGCCCCAGCATTTT. It encodes CASSTTGQSSQPQHF. The rearrangement uses TRBV19 and TRBJ1-5; D is unclear. V was clipped by 4 bases and J by 7 bases, with 17 bases between them. From germline, CDR1 is LNHDA and CDR2 SQIVND (reference sequence). The CDR3 covers 15 residues.

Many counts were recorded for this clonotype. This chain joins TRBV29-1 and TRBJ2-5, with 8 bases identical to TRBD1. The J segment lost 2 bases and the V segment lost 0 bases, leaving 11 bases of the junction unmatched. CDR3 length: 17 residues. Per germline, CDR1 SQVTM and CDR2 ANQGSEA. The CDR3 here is CSVEDGLGGQVQETQYF. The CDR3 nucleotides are TGCAGCGTTGAAGATGGCCTCGGGGGACAGGTGCAAGAGACCCAGTACTTC. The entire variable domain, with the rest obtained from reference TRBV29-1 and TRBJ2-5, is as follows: SAVISQKPSRDICQRGTSLTIQCQVDSQVTMMFWYRQQPGQSLTLIATANQGSEATYESGFVIDKFPISRPNLTFSTLTVSNMSPEDSSIYLCSVEDGLGGQVQETQYFGPGTRLLVL.